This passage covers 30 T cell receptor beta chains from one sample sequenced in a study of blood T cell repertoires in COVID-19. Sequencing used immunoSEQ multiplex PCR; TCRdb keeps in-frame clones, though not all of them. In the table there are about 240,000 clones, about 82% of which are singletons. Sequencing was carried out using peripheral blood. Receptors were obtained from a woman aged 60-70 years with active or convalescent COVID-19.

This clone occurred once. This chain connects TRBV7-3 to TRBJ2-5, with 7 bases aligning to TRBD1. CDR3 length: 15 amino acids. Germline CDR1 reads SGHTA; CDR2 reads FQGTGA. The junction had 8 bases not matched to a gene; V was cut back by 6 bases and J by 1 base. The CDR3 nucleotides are TGTGCCAGCAGTTACTCGGGACAGCTCCAAGAGACCCAGTACTTC. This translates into CASSYSGQLQETQYF.

The chain's CDR3 is CSLAAQETQYF. DNA for the CDR3: TGCAGTTTAGCGGCCCAAGAGACCCAGTACTTC. The chain links TRBV20-1 to TRBJ2-5, with a tentative D call TRBD2 (6 bases). V lost 8 bases and J lost 1, with 8 bases in between. Germline V gives CDR1 DFQATT, CDR2 SNEGSKA (reference sequence). The CDR3 contains 11 residues.

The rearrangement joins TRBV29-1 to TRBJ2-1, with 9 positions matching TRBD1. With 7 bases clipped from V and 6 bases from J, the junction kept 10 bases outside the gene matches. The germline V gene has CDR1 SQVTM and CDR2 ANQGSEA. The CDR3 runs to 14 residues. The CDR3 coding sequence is TGCAGCGCCACAGGGGGCAGGATCCGCAATGAGCAGTTCTTC. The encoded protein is CSATGGRIRNEQFF.

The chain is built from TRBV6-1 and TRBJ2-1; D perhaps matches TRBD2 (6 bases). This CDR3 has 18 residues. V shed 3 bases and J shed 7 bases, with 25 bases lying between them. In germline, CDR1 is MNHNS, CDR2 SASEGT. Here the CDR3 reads CASSDFRSAGSVGNEQFF. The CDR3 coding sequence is TGTGCCAGCAGTGATTTCAGGAGTGCGGGGAGTGTGGGGAATGAGCAGTTCTTC.

CDR3 nucleotides: TGCGCCAGCAGCCCAGACGGTAGCGGGGGATTCACAGATACGCAGTATTTT. Translating it yields CASSPDGSGGFTDTQYF. This chain uses TRBV4-1 with TRBJ2-3; 9 positions match TRBD2. The CDR3 length is 17 residues. Germline CDR1 MGHRA, CDR2 YSYEKL. J lost 2 bases, V lost 4 bases, and 10 bases had no gene match.

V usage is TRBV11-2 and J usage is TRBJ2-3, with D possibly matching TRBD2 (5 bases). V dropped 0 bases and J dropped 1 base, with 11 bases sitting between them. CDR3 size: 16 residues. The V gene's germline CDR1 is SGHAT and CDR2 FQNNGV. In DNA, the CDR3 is TGTGCCAGCAGCTTAGATGTTGCCGGGGGCACAGATACGCAGTATTTT. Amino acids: CASSLDVAGGTDTQYF. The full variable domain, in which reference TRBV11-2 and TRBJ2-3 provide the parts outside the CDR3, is EAGVAQSPRYKIIEKRQSVAFWCNPISGHATLYWYQQILGQGPKLLIQFQNNGVVDDSQLPKDRFSAERLKGVDSTLKIQPAKLEDSAVYLCASSLDVAGGTDTQYFGPGTRLTVL.

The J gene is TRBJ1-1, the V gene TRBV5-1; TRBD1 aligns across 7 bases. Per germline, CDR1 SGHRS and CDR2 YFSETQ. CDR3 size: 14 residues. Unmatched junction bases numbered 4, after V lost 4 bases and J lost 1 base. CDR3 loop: CASSPGQQNTEAFF. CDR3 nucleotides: TGCGCCAGCAGCCCGGGACAGCAGAACACTGAAGCTTTCTTT.

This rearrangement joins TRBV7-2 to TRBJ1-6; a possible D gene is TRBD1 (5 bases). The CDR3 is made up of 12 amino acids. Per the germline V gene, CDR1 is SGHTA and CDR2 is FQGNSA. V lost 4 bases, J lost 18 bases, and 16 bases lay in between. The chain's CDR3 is CASSSSGGRHHF. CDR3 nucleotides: TGTGCCAGCAGCTCTTCGGGGGGTCGGCACCACTTT. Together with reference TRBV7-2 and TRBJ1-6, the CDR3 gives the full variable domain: GAGVSQSPSNKVTEKGKDVELRCDPISGHTALYWYRQSLGQGLEFLIYFQGNSAPDKSGLPSDRFSAERTGGSVSTLTIQRTQQEDSAVYLCASSSSGGRHHFGNGTRLTVT.

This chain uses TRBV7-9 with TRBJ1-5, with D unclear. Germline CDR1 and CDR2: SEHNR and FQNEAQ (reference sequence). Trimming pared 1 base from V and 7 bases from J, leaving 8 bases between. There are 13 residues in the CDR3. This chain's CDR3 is CASSLGSRQPQHF. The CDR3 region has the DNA TGTGCCAGCAGCTTAGGATCGAGGCAGCCCCAGCATTTT.

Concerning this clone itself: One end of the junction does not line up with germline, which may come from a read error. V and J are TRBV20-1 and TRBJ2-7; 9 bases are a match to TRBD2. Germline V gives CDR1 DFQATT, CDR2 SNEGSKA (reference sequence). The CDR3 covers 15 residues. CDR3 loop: CSASIIGTSSNEQYF. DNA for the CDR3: TGCAGTGCTAGTATAATCGGGACTAGCTCCAACGAGCAGTACTTC.

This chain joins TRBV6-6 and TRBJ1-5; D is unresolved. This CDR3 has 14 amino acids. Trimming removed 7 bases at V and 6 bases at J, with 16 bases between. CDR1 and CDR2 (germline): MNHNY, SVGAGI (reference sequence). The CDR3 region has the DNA TGTGCCAGCAAGGGAGCCACGACGGGTCAGCCCCAGCATTTT. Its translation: CASKGATTGQPQHF.

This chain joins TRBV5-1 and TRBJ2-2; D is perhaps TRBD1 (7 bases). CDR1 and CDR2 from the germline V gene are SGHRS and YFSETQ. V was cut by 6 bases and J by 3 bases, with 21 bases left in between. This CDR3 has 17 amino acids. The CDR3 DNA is TGCGCCAGCACCGCCGATGGCGGGACAGTTTACACCGGGGAGCTGTTTTTT. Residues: CASTADGGTVYTGELFF.

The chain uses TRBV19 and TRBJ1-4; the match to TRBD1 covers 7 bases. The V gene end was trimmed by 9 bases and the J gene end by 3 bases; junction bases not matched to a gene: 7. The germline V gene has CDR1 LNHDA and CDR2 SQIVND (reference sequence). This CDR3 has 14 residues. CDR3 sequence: CARSPGQPNEKLFF. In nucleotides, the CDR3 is TGTGCCAGATCCCCGGGACAGCCTAATGAAAAACTGTTTTTT.

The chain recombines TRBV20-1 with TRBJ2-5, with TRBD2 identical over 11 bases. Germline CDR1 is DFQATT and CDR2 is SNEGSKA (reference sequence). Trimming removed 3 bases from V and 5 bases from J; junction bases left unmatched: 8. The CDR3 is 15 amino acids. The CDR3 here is CSASDSGTSGETQYF. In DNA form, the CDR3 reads TGCAGTGCTAGTGACTCTGGGACTAGCGGTGAGACCCAGTACTTC.

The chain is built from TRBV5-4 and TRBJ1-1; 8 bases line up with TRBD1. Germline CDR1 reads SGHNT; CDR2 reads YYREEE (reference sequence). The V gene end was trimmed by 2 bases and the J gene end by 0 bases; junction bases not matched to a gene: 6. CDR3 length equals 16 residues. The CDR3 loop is CASSLGQGRMNTEAFF. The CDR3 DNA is TGTGCCAGCAGCTTAGGACAGGGCAGAATGAACACTGAAGCTTTCTTT.

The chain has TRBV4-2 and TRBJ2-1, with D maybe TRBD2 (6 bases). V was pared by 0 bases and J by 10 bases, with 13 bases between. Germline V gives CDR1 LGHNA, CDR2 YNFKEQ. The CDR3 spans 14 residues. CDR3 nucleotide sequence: TGTGCCAGCAGCCAAGAGGGGCTAGCGAGAGAGCAGTTCTTC. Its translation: CASSQEGLAREQFF.

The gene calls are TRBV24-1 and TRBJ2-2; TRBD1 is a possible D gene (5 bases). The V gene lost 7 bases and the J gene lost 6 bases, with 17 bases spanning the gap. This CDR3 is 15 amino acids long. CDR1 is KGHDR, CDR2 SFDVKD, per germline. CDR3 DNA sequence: TGTGCCACCAGCGCCGAGACAGCTGAGTCCGGGGAGCTGTTTTTT. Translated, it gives CATSAETAESGELFF.

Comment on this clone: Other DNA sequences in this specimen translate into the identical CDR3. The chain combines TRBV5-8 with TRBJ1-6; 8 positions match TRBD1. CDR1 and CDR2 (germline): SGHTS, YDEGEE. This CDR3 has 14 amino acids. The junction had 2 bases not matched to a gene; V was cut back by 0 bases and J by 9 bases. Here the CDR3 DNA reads TGTGCCAGCAGCTTGGGCCAGGGGGCTTCACCCCTCCACTTT. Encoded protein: CASSLGQGASPLHF.

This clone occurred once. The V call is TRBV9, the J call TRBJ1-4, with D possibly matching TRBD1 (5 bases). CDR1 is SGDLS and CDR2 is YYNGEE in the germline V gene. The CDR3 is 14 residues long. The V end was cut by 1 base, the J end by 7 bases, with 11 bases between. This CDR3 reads CASSVPGLGEKLFF. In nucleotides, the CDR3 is TGTGCCAGCAGCGTACCAGGGCTGGGTGAAAAACTGTTTTTT.

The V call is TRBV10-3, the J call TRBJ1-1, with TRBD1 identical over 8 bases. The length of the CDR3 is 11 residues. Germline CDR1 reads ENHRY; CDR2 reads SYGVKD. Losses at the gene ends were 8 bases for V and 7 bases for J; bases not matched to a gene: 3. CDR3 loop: CAIRQGNEAFF. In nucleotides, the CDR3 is TGTGCCATCCGACAGGGGAATGAAGCTTTCTTT.

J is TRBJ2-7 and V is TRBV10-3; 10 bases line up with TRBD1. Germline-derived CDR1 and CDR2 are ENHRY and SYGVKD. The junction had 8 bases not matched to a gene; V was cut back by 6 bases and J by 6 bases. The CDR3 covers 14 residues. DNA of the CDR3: TGTGCCATCAGCCAGGACAGGGGGGCCGGCGAGCAGTACTTC. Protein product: CAISQDRGAGEQYF.

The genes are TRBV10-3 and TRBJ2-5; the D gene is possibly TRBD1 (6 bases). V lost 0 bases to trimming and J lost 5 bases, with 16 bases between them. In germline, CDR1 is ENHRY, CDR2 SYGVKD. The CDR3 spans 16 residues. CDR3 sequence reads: CAISESPGHLKETQYF. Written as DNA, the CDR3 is TGTGCCATCAGTGAGTCCCCGGGACACCTAAAGGAGACCCAGTACTTC.

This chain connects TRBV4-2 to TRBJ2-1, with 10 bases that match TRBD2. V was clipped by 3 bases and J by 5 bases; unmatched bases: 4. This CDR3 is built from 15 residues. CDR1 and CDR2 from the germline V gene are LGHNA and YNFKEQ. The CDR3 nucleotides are TGTGCCAGCAGCCAGGGACTAGCGAGTAACAATGAGCAGTTCTTC. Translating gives CASSQGLASNNEQFF.

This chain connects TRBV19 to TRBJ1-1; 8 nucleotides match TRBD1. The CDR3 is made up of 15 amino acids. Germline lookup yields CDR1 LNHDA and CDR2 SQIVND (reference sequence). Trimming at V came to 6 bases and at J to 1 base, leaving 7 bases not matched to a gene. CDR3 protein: CASRPGQGKNTEAFF. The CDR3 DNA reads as TGTGCCAGTAGACCAGGACAGGGCAAGAACACTGAAGCTTTCTTT.

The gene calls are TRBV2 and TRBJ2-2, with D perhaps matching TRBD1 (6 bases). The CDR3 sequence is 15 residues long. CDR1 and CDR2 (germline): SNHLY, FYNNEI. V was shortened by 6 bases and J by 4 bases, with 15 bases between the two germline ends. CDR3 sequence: CASSGRQDLTGELFF. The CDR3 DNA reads TGTGCCAGCAGCGGAAGACAGGACCTCACCGGGGAGCTGTTTTTT.

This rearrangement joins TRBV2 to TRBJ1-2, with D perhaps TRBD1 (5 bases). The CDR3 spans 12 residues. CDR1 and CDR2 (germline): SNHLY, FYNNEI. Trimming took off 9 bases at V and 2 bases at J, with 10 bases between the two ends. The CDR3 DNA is TGTGCCAGAGAGGACATGAACTATGGCTACACCTTC. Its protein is CAREDMNYGYTF.

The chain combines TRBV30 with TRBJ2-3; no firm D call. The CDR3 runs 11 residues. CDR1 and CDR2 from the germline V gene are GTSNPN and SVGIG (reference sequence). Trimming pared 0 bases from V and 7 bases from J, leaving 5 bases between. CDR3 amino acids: CAWSVQNTQYF. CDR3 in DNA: TGTGCCTGGAGTGTACAAAATACGCAGTATTTT.

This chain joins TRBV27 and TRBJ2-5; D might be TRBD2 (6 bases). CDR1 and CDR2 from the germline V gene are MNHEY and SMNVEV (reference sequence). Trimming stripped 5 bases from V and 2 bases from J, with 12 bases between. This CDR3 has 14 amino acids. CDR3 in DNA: TGTGCCAGCAGTAAGAGACTAGGGCAAGAGACCCAGTACTTC. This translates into CASSKRLGQETQYF.

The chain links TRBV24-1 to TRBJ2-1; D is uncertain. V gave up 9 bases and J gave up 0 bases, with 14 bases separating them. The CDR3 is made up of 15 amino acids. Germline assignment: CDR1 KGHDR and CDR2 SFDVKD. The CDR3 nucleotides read TGTGCCACCGGTAGTCCCCCTAGCTCCTACAATGAGCAGTTCTTC. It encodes CATGSPPSSYNEQFF.

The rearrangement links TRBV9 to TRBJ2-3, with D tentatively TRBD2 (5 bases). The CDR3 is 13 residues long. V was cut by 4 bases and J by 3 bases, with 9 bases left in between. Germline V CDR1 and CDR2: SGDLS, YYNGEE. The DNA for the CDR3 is TGTGCCAGCAGCTCCCGGGGAACAGATACGCAGTATTTT. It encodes CASSSRGTDTQYF.